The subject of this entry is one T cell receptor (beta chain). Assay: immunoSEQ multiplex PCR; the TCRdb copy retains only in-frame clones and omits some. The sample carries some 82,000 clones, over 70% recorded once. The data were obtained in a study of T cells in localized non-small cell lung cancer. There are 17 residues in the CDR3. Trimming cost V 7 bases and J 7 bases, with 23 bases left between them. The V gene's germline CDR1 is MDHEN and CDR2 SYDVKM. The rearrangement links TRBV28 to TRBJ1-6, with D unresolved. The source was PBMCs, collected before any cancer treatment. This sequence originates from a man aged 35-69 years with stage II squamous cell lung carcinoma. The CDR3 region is CASTLTRRQTGNSPLHF. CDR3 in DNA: TGTGCCAGCACCTTAACCCGGCGACAAACGGGGAATTCACCCCTCCACTTT.